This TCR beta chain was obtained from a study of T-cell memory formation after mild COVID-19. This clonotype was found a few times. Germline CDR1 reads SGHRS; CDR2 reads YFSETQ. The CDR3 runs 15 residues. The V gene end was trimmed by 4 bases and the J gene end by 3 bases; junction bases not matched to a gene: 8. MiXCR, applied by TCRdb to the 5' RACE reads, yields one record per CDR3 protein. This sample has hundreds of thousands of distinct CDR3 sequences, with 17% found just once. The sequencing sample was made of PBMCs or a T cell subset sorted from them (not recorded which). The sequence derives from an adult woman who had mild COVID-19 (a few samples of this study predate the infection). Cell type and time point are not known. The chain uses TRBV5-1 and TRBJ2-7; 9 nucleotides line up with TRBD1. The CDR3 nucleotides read TGCGCCAGCAGCCCGTGGACAGGGGATAACTACGAGCAGTACTTC. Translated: CASSPWTGDNYEQYF. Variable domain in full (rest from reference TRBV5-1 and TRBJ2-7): KAGVTQTPRYLIKTRGQQVTLSCSPISGHRSVSWYQQTPGQGLQFLFEYFSETQRNKGNFPGRFSGRQFSNSRSEMNVSTLELGDSALYLCASSPWTGDNYEQYFGPGTRLTVT.